The 18 T cell receptor beta chains below come from one sample, sequenced in a study of cytomegalovirus exposure and HLA in healthy donors. The primer mix had 60 Vbeta and 13 Jbeta primers. Some clones are missing from TCRdb's copy, which holds only in-frame ones; the method was immunoSEQ multiplex PCR. The data hold some 100,000 clones, with more than 60% observed a single time. Sequenced input: PBMCs. These receptors were obtained from a young woman in good health and CMV-seropositive.

This clone was counted a few times. V and J are TRBV6-4 and TRBJ1-5; D is uncertain. V lost 5 bases and J lost 3, with 8 bases in between. The V gene's germline CDR1 is MRHNA and CDR2 SNTAGT. CDR3 length equals 13 residues. The CDR3 reads CASSSEYNQPQHF. CDR3 bases: TGTGCCAGCAGTTCGGAGTACAATCAGCCCCAGCATTTT.

The rearrangement joins TRBV30 to TRBJ2-1; D is unclear. CDR3 length: 12 residues. Germline V CDR1 and CDR2: GTSNPN, SVGIG (reference sequence). Trimming shortened V by 4 bases and J by 9 bases, and 13 bases separated the two germline ends. CDR3 amino acids: CAWTRVRVEQFF. The CDR3 nucleotides read TGTGCCTGGACTCGGGTTCGGGTTGAGCAGTTCTTC.

Concerning this clone itself: The junction and the germline gene differ at one end; a read error may be behind it. The sample holds other DNA sequences that translate to the same CDR3. The rearrangement joins TRBV5-1 to TRBJ2-2; possibly TRBD2 for D (7 bases). There are 16 residues in the CDR3. The germline V gene encodes CDR1 SGHRS and CDR2 YFSETQ. The CDR3 reads CASQSGGGVNTGELFF. The CDR3 DNA follows: TGCGCCAGCCAGAGCGGAGGGGGGGTTAACACCGGGGAGCTGTTCTTT.

This chain connects TRBV5-1 to TRBJ2-3, with 11 bases identical to TRBD1. Germline V gives CDR1 SGHRS, CDR2 YFSETQ. The junction had 12 bases not matched to a gene; V was cut back by 1 base and J by 5 bases. The CDR3 sequence is 18 residues long. CDR3 sequence: CASSLFGTGGSGGDTQYF. DNA of the CDR3: TGCGCCAGCAGCTTGTTCGGGACAGGGGGTAGCGGGGGAGATACGCAGTATTTT.

The chain recombines TRBV6-5 with TRBJ2-5; 7 nucleotides align to TRBD1. With V trimmed by 6 bases and J by 2 bases, 6 bases remained unmatched. This CDR3 is 14 amino acids long. Germline V lookup: CDR1 MNHEY, CDR2 SVGAGI. CDR3 region: CASSRGQIQETQYF. The DNA for the CDR3 is TGTGCCAGCAGCCGGGGACAGATACAAGAGACCCAGTACTTC.

This clone turned up a few times. This chain links TRBV5-1 with TRBJ1-2; 12 bases line up with TRBD1. Germline assignment: CDR1 SGHRS and CDR2 YFSETQ. The CDR3 is made up of 14 amino acids. V was clipped by 3 bases and J by 4 bases; unmatched bases: 1. CDR3 sequence (DNA): TGCGCCAGCAGCTCGGGACAGGGGGCCTATGGCTACACCTTC. Amino acid sequence: CASSSGQGAYGYTF.

This clone was picked up one time. This rearrangement joins TRBV29-1 to TRBJ2-1; 9 bases fit TRBD1. V lost 6 bases, J lost 5 bases, and 5 bases stayed unmatched. Germline V gene lookup returns CDR1 SQVTM and CDR2 ANQGSEA. CDR3 length: 13 amino acids. The CDR3 loop reads CSVDRGRNNEQFF. The CDR3 DNA follows: TGCAGCGTCGACAGGGGGAGGAACAATGAGCAGTTCTTC.

The chain has TRBV27 and TRBJ2-7; possible D gene TRBD2, 5 bases. Trimming left V 7 bases short and J 12 bases short, with 22 bases between. This CDR3 is 13 amino acids long. CDR1 and CDR2 from the germline V gene are MNHEY and SMNVEV (reference sequence). CDR3 amino acids: CASTFSGELPLYF. DNA for the CDR3: TGTGCCAGCACCTTTTCTGGGGAGCTCCCCTTGTACTTC.

This CDR3 reads CASSLGLALSTDTQYF. CDR3 bases: TGTGCCAGCAGTCTTGGCCTAGCGTTAAGCACAGATACGCAGTATTTT. The V and J genes are TRBV11-3 and TRBJ2-3, with D perhaps TRBD2 (6 bases). With 6 bases removed from V and 0 bases from J, the gap between germline ends came to 16 bases. The CDR3 is made up of 16 amino acids. The V gene's germline CDR1 is SGHNT and CDR2 YENEEA.

This chain joins TRBV21-1 and TRBJ2-2; the D call of TRBD2 is as the table states it, not checked on the DNA. TRBV21-1 is shown as a pseudogene. The CDR3 is 17 amino acids. This CDR3 is CASNQPPASGCTGELFF. Here the CDR3 DNA reads TGTGCCAGCAACCAACCCCCCGCTAGCGGATGTACCGGGGAGCTGTTTTTT.

The rearrangement links TRBV27 to TRBJ2-7, with D possibly being TRBD1 (5 bases). Trimming pared 0 bases from V and 4 bases from J, leaving 10 bases between. The CDR3 runs 14 residues. Germline loops: CDR1 MNHEY, CDR2 SMNVEV (reference sequence). The CDR3 DNA reads TGTGCCAGCAGTTTATCGCCAGGGTATTACGAGCAGTACTTC. Translation: CASSLSPGYYEQYF.

The chain couples TRBV28 to TRBJ2-7; possibly TRBD1 for D (6 bases). V lost 4 bases to trimming and J lost 4 bases, with 17 bases between them. Germline assignment: CDR1 MDHEN and CDR2 SYDVKM. The CDR3 is 15 amino acids. Here the CDR3 DNA reads TGTGCCAGCAGTTGGCAGGGGTTGGGTATTTACGAGCAGTACTTC. This translates into CASSWQGLGIYEQYF. Complete variable domain (other parts from reference TRBV28 and TRBJ2-7): DVKVTQSSRYLVKRTGEKVFLECVQDMDHENMFWYRQDPGLGLRLIYFSYDVKMKEKGDIPEGYSVSREKKERFSLILESASTNQTSMYLCASSWQGLGIYEQYFGPGTRLTVT.

The chain employs TRBV21-1 and TRBJ2-5; TRBD2 is the table's D call and was not checked against the DNA. TRBV21-1 is labeled a pseudogene. The CDR3 extends over 18 amino acids. The CDR3 sequence: CASSRRTSGIRVMETQYF. The CDR3 region has the DNA TGTGCCAGCAGCAGAAGGACTAGCGGGATAAGGGTTATGGAGACCCAGTACTTC.

This clone came up once. The chain uses TRBV4-3 and TRBJ2-1; 14 nucleotides agree with TRBD2. This CDR3 is built from 17 residues. V trimming: 2 bases; J trimming: 5 bases; junction bases outside the gene matches: 5. Germline V CDR1 and CDR2: LGHNA, YSLEER. The CDR3 reads CASSQTGLAGVNNEQFF. CDR3 bases: TGCGCCAGCAGCCAAACGGGACTAGCGGGAGTCAACAATGAGCAGTTCTTC.

The V call is TRBV29-1, the J call TRBJ2-7, with 11 bases lining up with TRBD2. V shed 6 bases, J shed 0 bases, and the junction held 10 bases outside the gene matches. The CDR3 runs 16 residues. CDR1 is SQVTM and CDR2 is ANQGSEA in the germline V gene. CDR3 nucleotide sequence: TGCAGCGTCGATTTAGCGGGAGGGCCTTCCTCCTACGAGCAGTACTTC. This codes for CSVDLAGGPSSYEQYF.

The J gene is TRBJ2-7, the V gene TRBV6-5; 11 bases are a match to TRBD1. With 2 bases clipped from V and 5 bases from J, the junction kept 8 bases outside the gene matches. CDR1 is MNHEY and CDR2 is SVGAGI in the germline V gene. The CDR3 loop spans 16 amino acids. CDR3 coding DNA: TGTGCCAGCAGTTACCATGGACAGGGGGCGCAGGACGAGCAGTACTTC. This gives the protein CASSYHGQGAQDEQYF.

In its sample, this clone was seen once. The rearrangement links TRBV19 to TRBJ2-7, with 10 bases aligning to TRBD1. Germline V CDR1 and CDR2: LNHDA, SQIVND (reference sequence). The junction had 2 bases not matched to a gene; V was cut back by 7 bases and J by 2 bases. This CDR3 comprises 13 residues. Written as DNA, the CDR3 is TGTGCCAGTAAGGACAGGGGGGCCTACGAGCAGTACTTC. Its translation: CASKDRGAYEQYF.

The chain employs TRBV30 and TRBJ2-3; 7 nucleotides line up with TRBD2. The length of the CDR3 is 13 residues. V lost 8 bases, J lost 4 bases, and 9 bases stayed unmatched. CDR1 GTSNPN and CDR2 SVGIG come from the germline V gene (reference sequence). DNA of the CDR3: TGTGCCCGCAGCGGGAAGGGCTCAGATACGCAGTATTTT. Protein sequence: CARSGKGSDTQYF.